This TCR beta chain was recovered during a study of blood T cell repertoires in COVID-19. Study overall: PBMCs, B-cell-depleted T cells, or T cells provided the cDNA or gDNA that made up the material.

In the authors' methods: For nucleated cells, counts were estimated from reference gene primer amplification. Some clones are missing from TCRdb's copy, which holds only in-frame ones; the method was immunoSEQ multiplex PCR. The V and J calls and clone size were taken over from that table, and D and trimming were inferred from the DNA. The repertoire includes around 260,000 clones, around 86% of them detected once, and less than 1.6% sits in the top ten. This CDR3 spans 15 amino acids. V lost 4 bases to trimming and J lost 5 bases, with 14 bases between them. Germline CDR1 LGHNA, CDR2 YSLEER. The sequence was obtained from a middle-aged woman who had recovered from COVID-19. The genes are TRBV4-3 and TRBJ1-4, with unresolved D. Source material: peripheral blood. The CDR3 loop reads CASSPREWANEKLFF. The DNA of the CDR3 is TGCGCCAGCAGCCCGAGGGAGTGGGCCAATGAAAAACTGTTTTTT.